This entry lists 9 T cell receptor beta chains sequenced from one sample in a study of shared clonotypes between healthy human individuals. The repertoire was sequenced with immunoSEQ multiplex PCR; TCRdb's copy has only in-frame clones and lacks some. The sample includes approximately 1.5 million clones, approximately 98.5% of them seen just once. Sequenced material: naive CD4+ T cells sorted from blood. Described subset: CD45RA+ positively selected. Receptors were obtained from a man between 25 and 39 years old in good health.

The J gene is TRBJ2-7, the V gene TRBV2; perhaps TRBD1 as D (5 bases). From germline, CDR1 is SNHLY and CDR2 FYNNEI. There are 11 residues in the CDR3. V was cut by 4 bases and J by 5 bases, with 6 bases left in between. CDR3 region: CASSVQDEQYF. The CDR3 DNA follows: TGTGCCAGCAGTGTACAGGACGAGCAGTACTTC.

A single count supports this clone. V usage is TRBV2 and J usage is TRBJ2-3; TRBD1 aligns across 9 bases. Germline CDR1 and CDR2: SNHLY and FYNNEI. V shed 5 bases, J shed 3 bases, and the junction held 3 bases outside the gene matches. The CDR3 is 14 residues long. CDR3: CASSYRGRTDTQYF. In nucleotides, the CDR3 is TGTGCCAGCAGTTACAGGGGGCGGACAGATACGCAGTATTTT. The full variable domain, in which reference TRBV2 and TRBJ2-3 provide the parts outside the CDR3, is EPEVTQTPSHQVTQMGQEVILRCVPISNHLYFYWYRQILGQKVEFLVSFYNNEISEKSEIFDDQFSVERPDGSNFTLKIRSTKLEDSAMYFCASSYRGRTDTQYFGPGTRLTVL.

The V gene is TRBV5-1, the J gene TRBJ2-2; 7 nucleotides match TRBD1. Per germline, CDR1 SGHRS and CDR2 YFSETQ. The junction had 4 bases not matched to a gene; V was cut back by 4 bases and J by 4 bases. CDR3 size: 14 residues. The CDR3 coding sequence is TGCGCCAGCAGCGTCCGGGACAGCACCGGGGAGCTGTTTTTT. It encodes CASSVRDSTGELFF.

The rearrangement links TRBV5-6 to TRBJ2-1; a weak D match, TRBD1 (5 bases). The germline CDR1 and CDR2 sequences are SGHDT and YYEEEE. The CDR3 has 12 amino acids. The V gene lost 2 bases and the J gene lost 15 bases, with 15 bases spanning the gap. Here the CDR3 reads CASSFFGRAGFF. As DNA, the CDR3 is TGTGCCAGCAGCTTTTTTGGCAGGGCCGGGTTCTTC.

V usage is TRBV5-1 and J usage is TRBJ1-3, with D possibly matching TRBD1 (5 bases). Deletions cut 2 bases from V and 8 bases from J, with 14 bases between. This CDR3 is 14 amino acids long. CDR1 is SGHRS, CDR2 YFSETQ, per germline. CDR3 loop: CASSFMTVSDTIYF. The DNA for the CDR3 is TGCGCCAGCAGCTTCATGACAGTATCGGACACCATATATTTT.

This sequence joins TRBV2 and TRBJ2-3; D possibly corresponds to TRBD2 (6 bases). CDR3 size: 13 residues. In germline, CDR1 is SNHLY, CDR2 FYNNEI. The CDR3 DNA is TGTGCTGACCGAACAGGAGGGACAGATACGCAGTATTTT. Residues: CADRTGGTDTQYF.

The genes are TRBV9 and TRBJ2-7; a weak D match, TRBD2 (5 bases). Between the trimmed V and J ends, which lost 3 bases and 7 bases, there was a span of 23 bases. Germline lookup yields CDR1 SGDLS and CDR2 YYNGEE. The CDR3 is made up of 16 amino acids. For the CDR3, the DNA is TGTGCCAGCAGCGGTCAAGAGGGCAAAGTCTCTGGGGAGCAGTACTTC. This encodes CASSGQEGKVSGEQYF.

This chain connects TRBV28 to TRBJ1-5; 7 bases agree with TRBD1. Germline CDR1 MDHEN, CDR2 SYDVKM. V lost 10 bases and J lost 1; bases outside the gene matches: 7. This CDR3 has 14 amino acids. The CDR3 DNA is TGTGCCATCCAACAGGGGAGCAGCAATCAGCCCCAGCATTTT. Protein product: CAIQQGSSNQPQHF.

The CDR3 DNA reads as TGTGCCAGTAGTATTTATCCTGACAGTGAAGCTTTCTTT. Translation: CASSIYPDSEAFF. The V gene is TRBV19, the J gene TRBJ1-1; D perhaps matches TRBD1 (5 bases). V was clipped by 3 bases and J by 7 bases, with 12 bases between them. The CDR3 spans 13 residues. CDR1 and CDR2 (germline): LNHDA, SQIVND (reference sequence).